Shown below are 14 T cell receptor beta chains from a single sample sequenced in a study of blood T cells in healthy people across ages. Sample-barcoded 5' priming and a J-beta primer mix drove a second PCR of roughly 6 to 12 cycles. TCRdb independently ran MiXCR on the 5' RACE reads; one entry per CDR3 protein. The sample has about 1.6 million distinct CDR3 sequences, 30% to 35% seen once. The material sequenced was blood. All receptors derive from a woman in her twenties or thirties in good health.

This sequence joins TRBV9 and TRBJ2-7, with D perhaps TRBD1 (5 bases). Deletions cut 5 bases from V and 4 bases from J, with 10 bases between. The germline gives CDR1 SGDLS, CDR2 YYNGEE. The CDR3 has 12 residues. This chain's CDR3 is CASSVTDYEQYF. The DNA of the CDR3 is TGTGCCAGCAGTGTGACAGATTACGAGCAGTACTTC.

In this sample, this clonotype turned up a few times. This chain connects TRBV30 to TRBJ1-2, with D perhaps TRBD1 (5 bases). The CDR3 is made up of 14 amino acids. Trimming cost V 2 bases and J 3 bases, with 13 bases left between them. Germline CDR1 GTSNPN, CDR2 SVGIG (reference sequence). The DNA of the CDR3 is TGTGCCTGGAGTAGAGGGGTTCAGGACTATGGCTACACCTTC. Amino acids: CAWSRGVQDYGYTF.

V usage is TRBV30 and J usage is TRBJ1-2; tentatively, D is TRBD1 (6 bases). Trimming took 2 bases from V and 6 from J, leaving 13 bases between them. CDR1 is GTSNPN and CDR2 is SVGIG in the germline V gene (reference sequence). CDR3 size: 13 residues. CDR3 coding DNA: TGTGCCTGGAGTTATGGGGGCGAAAATGGCTACACCTTC. Amino acids: CAWSYGGENGYTF.

The chain carries TRBV12-3 or TRBV12-4 and TRBJ2-3; maybe TRBD1 (5 bases). Trimming removed 1 base at V and 3 bases at J, with 17 bases between. CDR3 length equals 17 residues. CDR3 sequence: CASSLVGPSSTTDTQYF. DNA for the CDR3: TGTGCCAGCAGTTTAGTGGGGCCCAGCTCCACAACAGATACGCAGTATTTT.

The chain employs TRBV3-1 and TRBJ2-7; 8 bases line up with TRBD2. J was trimmed by 2 bases and V by 3 bases; bases with no gene match: 9. Germline assignment: CDR1 LGHDT and CDR2 YNNKEL (reference sequence). The CDR3 covers 16 residues. This CDR3 is CASSHPSGTRTYEQYF. The DNA for the CDR3 is TGTGCCAGCAGCCACCCCTCCGGGACTAGAACCTACGAGCAGTACTTC.

The chain recombines TRBV7-2 with TRBJ2-5; 9 nucleotides line up with TRBD2. J gave up 3 bases and V 1 base, and 6 bases lay outside the gene matches. The germline gives CDR1 SGHTA, CDR2 FQGNSA. This CDR3 is built from 16 residues. The CDR3: CASSLVCGGAKETQYF. CDR3 bases: TGTGCCAGCAGCTTAGTTTGCGGGGGGGCCAAAGAGACCCAGTACTTC.

The chain carries TRBV11-2 and TRBJ2-1, with 9 bases that match TRBD2. The CDR3 sequence is 16 residues long. Germline trimming cut 5 bases from V and 0 bases from J; bases unmatched to any gene: 5. Germline CDR1 is SGHAT and CDR2 is FQNNGV. CDR3: CASSPIAGDSYNEQFF. CDR3 nucleotide sequence: TGTGCCAGCAGCCCTATAGCGGGGGACTCCTACAATGAGCAGTTCTTC.

The chain employs TRBV12-3 or TRBV12-4 and TRBJ2-2; 10 bases align to TRBD1. J gave up 6 bases and V 2 bases, and 3 bases lay outside the gene matches. The CDR3 has 15 residues. The CDR3 coding sequence is TGTGCCAGCAGTTTAACCGGGACAGGGGCCGGGGAGCTGTTTTTT. This translates into CASSLTGTGAGELFF.

V gene TRBV10-3 combines with J gene TRBJ2-4; a weak D match, TRBD1 (6 bases). The CDR3 runs 13 residues. The V gene lost 10 bases and the J gene lost 13 bases, with 23 bases spanning the gap. The V gene's germline CDR1 is ENHRY and CDR2 SYGVKD. The CDR3 loop reads CANGDNPRGEQYF. CDR3 nucleotide sequence: TGTGCCAACGGGGACAATCCTAGGGGAGAGCAGTACTTC.

This clonotype has at least ten counts. The gene calls are TRBV4-1 and TRBJ2-7; D perhaps matches TRBD2 (6 bases). This CDR3 is 15 amino acids long. Germline CDR1 is MGHRA and CDR2 is YSYEKL. The V end was cut by 1 base, the J end by 0 bases, with 10 bases between. The CDR3 sequence is CASSQVPGSSYEQYF. CDR3 bases: TGCGCCAGCAGCCAAGTCCCCGGGAGCTCCTACGAGCAGTACTTC.

Only a few counts were recorded for this clonotype. The rearrangement joins TRBV12-3 or TRBV12-4 to TRBJ2-1, with D possibly TRBD2 on 6 matching bases. The CDR3 runs to 15 residues. V dropped 6 bases and J dropped 3 bases, with 15 bases sitting between them. Here the CDR3 reads CASSRSGTNYNEQFF. The CDR3 bases are TGTGCCAGCAGCCGTAGCGGAACGAACTACAATGAGCAGTTCTTC.

This clonotype was seen only a few times. Sequence at one end of the junction differs from germline and may be a read error. The chain employs TRBV5-6 and TRBJ2-6; 7 bases fit TRBD1. The CDR3 covers 17 residues. The germline gives CDR1 SGHDT, CDR2 YYEEEE. CDR3 loop: CASSPLGTDLGADVLTF. CDR3 DNA: TGTGCCAGCAGCCCTCTGGGGACAGACCTGGGGGCCGACGTCCTGACTTTC.

As concerns this clonotype: An end of the junction differs from the germline gene, which may be a read error. The J gene is TRBJ2-2, the V gene TRBV7-9; no definite D call. This CDR3 comprises 14 residues. Germline V gene data show CDR1 as SEHNR and CDR2 as FQNEAQ (reference sequence). This CDR3 reads CASSWDYVGGELFF. CDR3 nucleotides: TGCGCCAGCAGCTGGGATTACGTCGGAGGGGAGCTGTTTTTT.

CDR3 residues: CASSYAGTGVEQYF. The CDR3 DNA sequence: TGTGCCAGCAGCTACGCCGGGACAGGGGTCGAGCAGTACTTC. The rearrangement uses TRBV3-1 and TRBJ2-7; 10 bases are shared with TRBD1. Germline loops: CDR1 LGHDT, CDR2 YNNKEL (reference sequence). There are 14 residues in the CDR3. The V and J ends lost 5 bases and 6 bases, in that order; junction bases with no gene match: 7.